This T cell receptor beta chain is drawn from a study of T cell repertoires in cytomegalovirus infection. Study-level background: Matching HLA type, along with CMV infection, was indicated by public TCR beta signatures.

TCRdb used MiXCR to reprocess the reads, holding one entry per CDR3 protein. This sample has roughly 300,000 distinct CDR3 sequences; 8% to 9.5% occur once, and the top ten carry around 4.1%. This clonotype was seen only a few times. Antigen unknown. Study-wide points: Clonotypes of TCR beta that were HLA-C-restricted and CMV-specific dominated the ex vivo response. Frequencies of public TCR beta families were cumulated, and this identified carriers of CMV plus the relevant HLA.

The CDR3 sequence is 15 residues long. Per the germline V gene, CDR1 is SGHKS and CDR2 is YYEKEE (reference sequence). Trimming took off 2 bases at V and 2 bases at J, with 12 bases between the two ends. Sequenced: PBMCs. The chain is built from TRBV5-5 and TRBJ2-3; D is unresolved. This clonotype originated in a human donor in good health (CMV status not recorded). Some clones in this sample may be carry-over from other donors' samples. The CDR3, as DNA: TGTGCCAGCAGCTTAGGGCCGGTCCCCACAGATACGCAGTATTTT. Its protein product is CASSLGPVPTDTQYF.